The next 3 T cell receptor beta chains were all read from a single sample in a study of cytomegalovirus exposure and HLA in healthy donors. The PCR was carried out with 60 Vbeta primers and 13 Jbeta primers. This table comes from immunoSEQ multiplex PCR, and its TCRdb copy is limited to in-frame clones, with some not included. The data contain around 150,000 clones, around 70% of them singletons. Sequenced sample: PBMCs. The receptors shown here come from a middle-aged man in good health and CMV-seronegative.

The V gene is TRBV5-1, the J gene TRBJ1-2, with TRBD1 identical over 7 bases. V trimming: 4 bases; J trimming: 8 bases; junction bases outside the gene matches: 11. This CDR3 region has 14 residues. Germline CDR1 is SGHRS and CDR2 is YFSETQ. The CDR3 is CASSPLQGGEGYTF. CDR3 bases: TGCGCCAGCAGCCCCCTCCAGGGGGGCGAGGGCTACACCTTC.

The chain employs TRBV18 and TRBJ2-1, with TRBD2 matching over 7 bases. After removal of 8 bases from V and 3 bases from J, the junction contained 7 bases not matched to a gene. The CDR3 sequence is 14 residues long. Germline CDR1 KGHSH, CDR2 LQKENI. In nucleotides, the CDR3 is TGTGCCAGCATCGCTAGCGGCATCTACAATGAGCAGTTCTTC. This codes for CASIASGIYNEQFF.

The chain is built from TRBV5-6 and TRBJ2-5; 9 bases agree with TRBD1. Germline CDR1 reads SGHDT; CDR2 reads YYEEEE. V shed 0 bases, J shed 5 bases, and the junction held 8 bases outside the gene matches. The CDR3 runs 16 residues. The CDR3 DNA sequence: TGTGCCAGCAGCTTGGGTCCCGGGACAGGGTCGGAGACCCAGTACTTC. Its translation is CASSLGPGTGSETQYF.